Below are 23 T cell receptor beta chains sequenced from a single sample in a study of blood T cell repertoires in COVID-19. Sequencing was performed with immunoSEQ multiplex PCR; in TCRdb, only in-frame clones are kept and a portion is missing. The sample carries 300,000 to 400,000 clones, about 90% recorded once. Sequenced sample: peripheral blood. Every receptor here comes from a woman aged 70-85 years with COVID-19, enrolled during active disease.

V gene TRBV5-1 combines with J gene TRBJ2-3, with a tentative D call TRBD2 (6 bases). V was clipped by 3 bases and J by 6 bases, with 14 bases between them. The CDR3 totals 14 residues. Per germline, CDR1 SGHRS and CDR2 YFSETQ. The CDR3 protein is CASSYGGTADTQYF. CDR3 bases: TGCGCCAGCAGCTACGGGGGAACCGCGGATACGCAGTATTTT.

CDR3 loop: CAISEPYYGYTF. DNA for the CDR3: TGTGCCATCAGTGAGCCGTACTATGGCTACACCTTC. The V gene is TRBV10-3, the J gene TRBJ1-2; D is ambiguous. V shed 2 bases and J shed 3 bases, with 4 bases lying between them. CDR1 and CDR2 (germline): ENHRY, SYGVKD. The CDR3 has 12 amino acids.

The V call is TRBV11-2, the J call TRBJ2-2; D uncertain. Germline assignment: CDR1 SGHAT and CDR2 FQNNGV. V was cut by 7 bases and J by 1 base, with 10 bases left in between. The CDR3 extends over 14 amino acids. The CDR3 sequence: CASTLRRNTGELFF. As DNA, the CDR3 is TGTGCCAGCACCTTGAGGCGGAACACCGGGGAGCTGTTTTTT.

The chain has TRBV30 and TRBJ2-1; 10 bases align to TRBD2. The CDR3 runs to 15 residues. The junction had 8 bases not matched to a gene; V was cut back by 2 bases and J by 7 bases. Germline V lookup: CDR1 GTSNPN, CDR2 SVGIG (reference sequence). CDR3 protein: CAWSRAGGLGNEQFF. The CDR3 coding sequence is TGTGCCTGGAGTAGAGCGGGGGGGCTTGGGAATGAGCAGTTCTTC.

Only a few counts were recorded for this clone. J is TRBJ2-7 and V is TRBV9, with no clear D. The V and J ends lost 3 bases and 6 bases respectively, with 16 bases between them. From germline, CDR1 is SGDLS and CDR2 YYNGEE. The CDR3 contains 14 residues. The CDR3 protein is CASSASLPGGEQYF. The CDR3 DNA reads TGTGCCAGCAGCGCCTCATTACCCGGCGGCGAGCAGTACTTC.

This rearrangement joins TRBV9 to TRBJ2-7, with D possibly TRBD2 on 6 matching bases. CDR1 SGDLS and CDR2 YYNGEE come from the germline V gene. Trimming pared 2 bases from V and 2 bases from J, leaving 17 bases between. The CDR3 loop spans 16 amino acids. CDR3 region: CASSVAPGLTTYEQYF. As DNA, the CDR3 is TGTGCCAGCAGCGTGGCACCGGGACTGACAACCTACGAGCAGTACTTC.

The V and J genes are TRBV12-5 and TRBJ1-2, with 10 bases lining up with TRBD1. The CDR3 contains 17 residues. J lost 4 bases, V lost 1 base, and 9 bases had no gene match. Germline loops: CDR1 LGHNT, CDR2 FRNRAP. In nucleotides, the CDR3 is TGTGCTAGTGGTTTGGAACCCCCGGGACAGGGGAGCTATGGCTACACCTTC. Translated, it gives CASGLEPPGQGSYGYTF.

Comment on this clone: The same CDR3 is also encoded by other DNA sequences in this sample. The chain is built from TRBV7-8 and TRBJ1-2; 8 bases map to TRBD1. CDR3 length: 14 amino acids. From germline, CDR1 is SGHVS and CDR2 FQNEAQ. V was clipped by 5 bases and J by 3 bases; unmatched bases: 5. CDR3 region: CASSPGQGDYGYTF. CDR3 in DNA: TGTGCCAGCAGCCCCGGACAGGGTGACTATGGCTACACCTTC.

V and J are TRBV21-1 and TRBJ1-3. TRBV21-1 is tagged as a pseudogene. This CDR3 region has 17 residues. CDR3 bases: TGTGCCAGCAGCCGCTTTCCGCGGGGCTTCGCTGGAAACACCATATATTTT. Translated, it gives CASSRFPRGFAGNTIYF.

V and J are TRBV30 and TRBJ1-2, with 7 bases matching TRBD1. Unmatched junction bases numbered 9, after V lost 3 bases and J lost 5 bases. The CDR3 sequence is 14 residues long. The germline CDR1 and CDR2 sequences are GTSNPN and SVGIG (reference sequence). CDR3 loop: CAWSDQGVGYGYTF. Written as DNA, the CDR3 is TGTGCCTGGAGCGATCAGGGGGTAGGGTATGGCTACACCTTC.

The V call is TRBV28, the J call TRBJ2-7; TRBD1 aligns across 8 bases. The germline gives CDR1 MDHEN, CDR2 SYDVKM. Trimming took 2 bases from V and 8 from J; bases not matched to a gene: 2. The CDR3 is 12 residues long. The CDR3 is CASSLGQGKQYF. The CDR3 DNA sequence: TGTGCCAGCAGTTTAGGACAGGGCAAGCAGTACTTC.

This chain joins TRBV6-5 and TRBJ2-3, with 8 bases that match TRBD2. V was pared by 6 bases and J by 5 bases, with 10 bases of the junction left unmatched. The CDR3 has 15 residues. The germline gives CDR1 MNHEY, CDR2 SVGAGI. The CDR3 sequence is CASRLYGGALDTQYF. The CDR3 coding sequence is TGTGCCAGCAGGTTATACGGGGGGGCCCTAGATACGCAGTATTTT.

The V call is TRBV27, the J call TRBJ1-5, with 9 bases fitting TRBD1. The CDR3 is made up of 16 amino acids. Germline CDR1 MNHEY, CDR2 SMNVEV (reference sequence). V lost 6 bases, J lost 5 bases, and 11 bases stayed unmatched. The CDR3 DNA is TGTGCCAGCAGGCCCGACAGGGGGGTTTCTGATCAGCCCCAGCATTTT. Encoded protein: CASRPDRGVSDQPQHF.

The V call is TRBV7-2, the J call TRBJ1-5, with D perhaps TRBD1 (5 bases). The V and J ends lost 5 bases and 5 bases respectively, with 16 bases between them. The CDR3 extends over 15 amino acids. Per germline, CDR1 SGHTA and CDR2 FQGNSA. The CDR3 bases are TGTGCCAGCAGCCTTGGCGACAGTCTATATCAGCCCCAGCATTTT. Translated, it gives CASSLGDSLYQPQHF.

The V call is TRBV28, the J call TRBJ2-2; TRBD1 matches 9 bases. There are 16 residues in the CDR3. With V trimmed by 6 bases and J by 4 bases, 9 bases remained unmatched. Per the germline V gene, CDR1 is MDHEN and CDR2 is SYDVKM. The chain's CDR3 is CASRPGTGLGTGELFF. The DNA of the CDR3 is TGTGCCAGCAGGCCCGGGACAGGGCTCGGCACCGGGGAGCTGTTTTTT.

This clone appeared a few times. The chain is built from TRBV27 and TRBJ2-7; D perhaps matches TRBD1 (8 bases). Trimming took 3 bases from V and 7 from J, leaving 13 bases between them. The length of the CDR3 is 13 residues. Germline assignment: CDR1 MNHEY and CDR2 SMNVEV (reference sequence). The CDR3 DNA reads TGTGCCAGCAGTTTTGGACAGGGAGGGGAGCAGTACTTC. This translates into CASSFGQGGEQYF.

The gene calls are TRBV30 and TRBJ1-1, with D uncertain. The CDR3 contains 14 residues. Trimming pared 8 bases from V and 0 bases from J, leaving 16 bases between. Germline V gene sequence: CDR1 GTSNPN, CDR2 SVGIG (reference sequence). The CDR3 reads CATHLIRVNTEAFF. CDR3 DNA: TGTGCCACACACCTAATACGGGTGAACACTGAAGCTTTCTTT.

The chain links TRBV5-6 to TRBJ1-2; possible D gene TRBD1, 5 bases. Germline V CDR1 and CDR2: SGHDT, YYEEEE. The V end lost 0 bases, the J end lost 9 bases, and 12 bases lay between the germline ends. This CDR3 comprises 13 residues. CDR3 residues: CASSLESGQRYTF. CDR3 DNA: TGTGCCAGCAGCTTGGAGTCAGGGCAACGCTACACCTTC.

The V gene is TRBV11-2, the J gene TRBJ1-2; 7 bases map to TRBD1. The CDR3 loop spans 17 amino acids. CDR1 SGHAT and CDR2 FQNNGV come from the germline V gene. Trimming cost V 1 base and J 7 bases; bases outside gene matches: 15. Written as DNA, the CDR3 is TGTGCCAGCAGCTTAGGCGAGGGGGCAATAACTTCTAGTGGCTACACCTTC. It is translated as CASSLGEGAITSSGYTF. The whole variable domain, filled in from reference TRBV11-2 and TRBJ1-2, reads EAGVAQSPRYKIIEKRQSVAFWCNPISGHATLYWYQQILGQGPKLLIQFQNNGVVDDSQLPKDRFSAERLKGVDSTLKIQPAKLEDSAVYLCASSLGEGAITSSGYTFGSGTRLTVV.

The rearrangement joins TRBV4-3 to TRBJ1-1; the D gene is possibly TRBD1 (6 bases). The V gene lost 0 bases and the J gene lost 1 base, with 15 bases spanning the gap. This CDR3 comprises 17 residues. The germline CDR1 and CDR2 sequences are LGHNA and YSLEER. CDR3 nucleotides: TGCGCCAGCAGCCAAGATAGGGGGGGGGCGCGGAACACTGAAGCTTTCTTT. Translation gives CASSQDRGGARNTEAFF.

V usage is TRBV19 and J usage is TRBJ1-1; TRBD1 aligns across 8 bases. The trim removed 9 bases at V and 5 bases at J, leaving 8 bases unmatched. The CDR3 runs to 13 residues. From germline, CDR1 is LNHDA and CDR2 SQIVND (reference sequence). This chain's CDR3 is CASTATGATEAFF. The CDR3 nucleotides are TGTGCCAGCACAGCGACAGGGGCGACTGAAGCTTTCTTT. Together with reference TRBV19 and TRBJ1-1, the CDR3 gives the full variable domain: DGGITQSPKYLFRKEGQNVTLSCEQNLNHDAMYWYRQDPGQGLRLIYYSQIVNDFQKGDIAEGYSVSREKKESFPLTVTSAQKNPTAFYLCASTATGATEAFFGQGTRLTVV.

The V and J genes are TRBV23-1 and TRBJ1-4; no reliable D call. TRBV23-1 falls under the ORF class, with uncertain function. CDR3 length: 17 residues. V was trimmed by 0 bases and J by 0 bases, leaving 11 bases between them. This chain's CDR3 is CASSQSPQAATNEKLFF. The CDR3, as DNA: TGCGCCAGCAGTCAATCTCCTCAGGCAGCAACTAATGAAAAACTGTTTTTT.

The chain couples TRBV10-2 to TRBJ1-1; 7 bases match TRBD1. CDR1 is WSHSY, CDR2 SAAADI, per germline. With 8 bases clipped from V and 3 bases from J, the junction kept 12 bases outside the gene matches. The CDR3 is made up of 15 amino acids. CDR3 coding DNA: TGCGCCAGCGGGACAGCTAAGATTTCGTACACTGAAGCTTTCTTT. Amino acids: CASGTAKISYTEAFF.